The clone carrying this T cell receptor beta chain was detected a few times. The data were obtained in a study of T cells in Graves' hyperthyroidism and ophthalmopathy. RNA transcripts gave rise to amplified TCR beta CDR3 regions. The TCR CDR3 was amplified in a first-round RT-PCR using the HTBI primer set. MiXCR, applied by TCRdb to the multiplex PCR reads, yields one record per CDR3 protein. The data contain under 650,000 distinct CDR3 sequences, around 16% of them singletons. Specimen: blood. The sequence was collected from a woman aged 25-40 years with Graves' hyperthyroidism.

The CDR3 coding sequence is TGTGCCACCAGTGAGGAGTTAGCGGGAGGAGCCAATGAGCAGTTCTTC. It encodes CATSEELAGGANEQFF. The rearrangement links TRBV24-1 to TRBJ2-1; 10 bases match TRBD2. CDR3 length: 16 amino acids. Unmatched junction bases numbered 8, after V lost 4 bases and J lost 6 bases. Germline loops: CDR1 KGHDR, CDR2 SFDVKD.